This T cell receptor (beta chain) was sequenced in a study of blood T cells in healthy people across ages. Findings of the study overall: Unknown CMV status may confound age-related changes in expanded clones. Among long-lived donors, naive CD4+ cells were more numerous and diversity higher than in aged donors.

Primed by a sample-barcoded 5' primer and a J-beta primer mix, a second PCR proceeded for 7 to 11 cycles. Samples each returned at least 2.5 million CDR3-containing paired-end reads. TCRdb redid the calling of the 5' RACE reads with MiXCR, one entry per CDR3 protein. The repertoire includes about 1.8 million distinct CDR3 sequences, just under 50% of them detected once, and over 2% sits in the top ten. In its sample, this clonotype was seen a few times. What it binds is not known. The CDR3 extends over 15 amino acids. V lost 3 bases and J lost 6; bases outside the gene matches: 2. CDR1 and CDR2 from the germline V gene are KGHDR and SFDVKD.

V usage is TRBV24-1 and J usage is TRBJ1-4; TRBD1 aligns across 11 bases. The TCR comes from a woman aged 40 to 49 in good health. Material: blood. CDR3 DNA: TGTGCCACCAGTGATCCGGGACAGGGGGATGAAAAACTGTTTTTT. The encoded protein is CATSDPGQGDEKLFF.